Reported below is one T cell receptor beta chain. This record belongs to a study of cytomegalovirus exposure and HLA in healthy donors. With 60 Vbeta and 13 Jbeta primers, the PCR was carried out. Using immunoSEQ multiplex PCR, the repertoire was profiled, and TCRdb retains in-frame clones only, with some absent. The table includes under 200,000 clones, about 71% detected once. The receptor was derived from a middle-aged woman in good health and CMV-seropositive. The sample consisted of PBMCs.

The CDR3 region has the DNA TGTGCCAGCAGCTTCGAGAATTGGGCCACAGATACGCAGTATTTT. Translating it yields CASSFENWATDTQYF. The V gene is TRBV5-6, the J gene TRBJ2-3; no clear D gene. V dropped 2 bases and J dropped 2 bases, with 12 bases sitting between them. There are 15 residues in the CDR3. Germline CDR1 SGHDT, CDR2 YYEEEE. Filled out from reference TRBV5-6 and TRBJ2-3, the complete variable domain reads DAGVTQSPTHLIKTRGQQVTLRCSPKSGHDTVSWYQQALGQGPQFIFQYYEEEERQRGNFPDRFSGHQFPNYSSELNVNALLLGDSALYLCASSFENWATDTQYFGPGTRLTVL.